The next 23 T cell receptor beta chains were all read from a single sample in a study of cytomegalovirus exposure and HLA in healthy donors. Vbeta (60) and Jbeta (13) primers were used in the PCR. Sequencing used immunoSEQ multiplex PCR; TCRdb keeps in-frame clones, though not all of them. The data hold 90,000 to 140,000 clones, with around 74% observed a single time. Sequences were obtained from PBMCs. These receptors all stem from a woman aged 40 to 50 in good health and CMV-seropositive.

This clone appeared a single time. This rearrangement joins TRBV4-3 to TRBJ1-2; D gene uncertain. Germline CDR1 is LGHNA and CDR2 is YSLEER. The CDR3 is 14 residues long. V was clipped by 0 bases and J by 5 bases, with 10 bases between them. The CDR3 bases are TGCGCCAGCAGCCAAGATCAGGCAACATATGGCTACACCTTC. Amino acids: CASSQDQATYGYTF.

A word on this clone: A junction boundary mismatches the germline segment, possibly from a read error. The V gene is TRBV5-6, the J gene TRBJ2-5; D may be TRBD1 (5 bases). The CDR3 is 16 amino acids. CDR1 and CDR2 from the germline V gene are SGHDT and YYEEEE. The DNA for the CDR3 is TGTGCCAGCAGCTATTGGGGCATACCCCACCAGGAGACCCAGTACTTC. It yields the protein CASSYWGIPHQETQYF.

V gene TRBV28 combines with J gene TRBJ2-1, with 10 bases that match TRBD2. The CDR3 totals 15 residues. CDR1 and CDR2 (germline): MDHEN, SYDVKM. After removal of 6 bases from V and 5 bases from J, the junction contained 7 bases not matched to a gene. CDR3 nucleotides: TGTGCCAGCAGCTCACTAGCGGGATCTAACAATGAGCAGTTCTTC. It is translated as CASSSLAGSNNEQFF.

This clone was detected only once. The chain combines TRBV6-5 with TRBJ1-5; D is undetermined. There are 16 residues in the CDR3. V lost 4 bases and J 0 bases, leaving 13 bases between the germline ends. Per germline, CDR1 MNHEY and CDR2 SVGAGI. CDR3 sequence (DNA): TGTGCCAGCAGTTCCAGGTGGGAGGGTAGCAATCAGCCCCAGCATTTT. Its protein product is CASSSRWEGSNQPQHF.

This chain connects TRBV11-2 to TRBJ2-1; 13 positions agree with TRBD2. The CDR3 runs to 14 residues. Germline trimming cut 6 bases from V and 8 bases from J; bases unmatched to any gene: 4. Germline V gene sequence: CDR1 SGHAT, CDR2 FQNNGV. The CDR3: CASRILAGGYEQFF. The CDR3 nucleotides read TGTGCCAGCAGGATACTAGCGGGAGGGTATGAGCAGTTCTTC.

This clone was counted between two and nine times. The chain links TRBV11-2 to TRBJ2-7; D is possibly TRBD1 (6 bases). Germline CDR1 reads SGHAT; CDR2 reads FQNNGV. The CDR3 runs 13 residues. V was shortened by 3 bases and J by 6 bases, with 12 bases between the two germline ends. As DNA, the CDR3 is TGTGCCAGCAGCTTCGACCCGACAGGCGAGCAGTACTTC. Its translation is CASSFDPTGEQYF.

V is TRBV14 and J is TRBJ1-3; tentative D call: TRBD1 (6 bases). V was trimmed by 1 base and J by 12 bases, leaving 13 bases between them. The germline V gene encodes CDR1 SGHDN and CDR2 FVKESK. This CDR3 is 13 amino acids long. CDR3 amino acids: CASSQAGAPRIYF. The CDR3 bases are TGTGCCAGCAGCCAAGCAGGGGCTCCGCGCATATATTTT.

The gene calls are TRBV7-3 and TRBJ1-2; TRBD1 is a possible D gene (6 bases). CDR1 is SGHTA and CDR2 is FQGTGA in the germline V gene. The germline V and J ends were trimmed by 3 bases and 5 bases, with 10 bases remaining between them. This CDR3 is built from 13 residues. The CDR3 loop is CASSFRGLYGYTF. The CDR3 DNA is TGTGCCAGCAGCTTCAGGGGATTATATGGCTACACCTTC.

The chain couples TRBV7-9 to TRBJ1-3, with D possibly being TRBD1 (5 bases). CDR1 and CDR2 from the germline V gene are SEHNR and FQNEAQ (reference sequence). Trimming cost V 1 base and J 0 bases, with 7 bases left between them. The CDR3 covers 15 residues. The CDR3 here is CASSLVGRSGNTIYF. CDR3 nucleotides: TGTGCCAGCAGCTTAGTGGGGCGCTCTGGAAACACCATATATTTT.

A remark on this clone: Germline and junction disagree at one end, which may indicate a read error. The chain links TRBV7-9 to TRBJ2-1, with a weak D call TRBD1 (5 bases). Germline values: CDR1 SEHNR, CDR2 FQNEAQ (reference sequence). CDR3 length equals 12 residues. For the CDR3, the DNA is TGTTCCAGCAGCTTAGAGAGACAGCTACCGTTCTTC. Protein: CSSSLERQLPFF.

This clone was observed a single time. The chain recombines TRBV29-1 with TRBJ2-1; tentatively, D is TRBD2 (5 bases). Germline loops: CDR1 SQVTM, CDR2 ANQGSEA. Trimming took off 8 bases at V and 4 bases at J, with 9 bases between the two ends. This CDR3 is 11 amino acids long. CDR3 DNA sequence: TGCAGCACTCGGGGATACAATGAGCAGTTCTTC. It codes for CSTRGYNEQFF.

The genes are TRBV15 and TRBJ1-2, with 8 bases fitting TRBD1. CDR1 is LNHNV, CDR2 YYDKDF, per germline (reference sequence). Germline trimming cut 5 bases from V and 3 bases from J; bases unmatched to any gene: 5. The CDR3 consists of 14 residues. The CDR3 DNA reads as TGTGCCACCAGCCGGGGACAGGCATACTATGGCTACACCTTC. Translation: CATSRGQAYYGYTF.

This clone occurred a few times. V usage is TRBV15 and J usage is TRBJ2-5, with a tentative D call TRBD2 (5 bases). The V gene lost 0 bases and the J gene lost 5 bases, with 16 bases spanning the gap. The germline CDR1 and CDR2 sequences are LNHNV and YYDKDF (reference sequence). The CDR3 totals 16 residues. CDR3 amino acids: CATSRDLARNGETQYF. In DNA, the CDR3 is TGTGCCACCAGCAGAGATCTAGCCCGGAATGGGGAGACCCAGTACTTC.

A few counts support this clone. V usage is TRBV5-6 and J usage is TRBJ2-5, with TRBD2 matching over 12 bases. The CDR3 length is 17 residues. CDR1 and CDR2 (germline): SGHDT, YYEEEE. With 0 bases clipped from V and 5 bases from J, the junction kept 8 bases outside the gene matches. The CDR3 nucleotides are TGTGCCAGCAGCTTGGGACTAGCGGGAGTCCGGGAGGAGACCCAGTACTTC. Protein product: CASSLGLAGVREETQYF. The full variable domain, in which reference TRBV5-6 and TRBJ2-5 provide the parts outside the CDR3, is DAGVTQSPTHLIKTRGQQVTLRCSPKSGHDTVSWYQQALGQGPQFIFQYYEEEERQRGNFPDRFSGHQFPNYSSELNVNALLLGDSALYLCASSLGLAGVREETQYFGPGTRLLVL.

Here the CDR3 reads CASSIHGRGNTEAFF. CDR3 in DNA: TGCGCCAGCAGCATCCACGGGAGAGGGAACACTGAAGCTTTCTTT. The gene calls are TRBV5-1 and TRBJ1-1; D remains unclear. V was pared by 4 bases and J by 1 base, with 14 bases between. CDR1 SGHRS and CDR2 YFSETQ come from the germline V gene. The CDR3 has 15 amino acids. The full variable domain, its missing parts supplied by reference TRBV5-1 and TRBJ1-1, is KAGVTQTPRYLIKTRGQQVTLSCSPISGHRSVSWYQQTPGQGLQFLFEYFSETQRNKGNFPGRFSGRQFSNSRSEMNVSTLELGDSALYLCASSIHGRGNTEAFFGQGTRLTVV.

This clone was observed once. The chain links TRBV7-3 to TRBJ2-7; 9 bases are shared with TRBD2. The CDR3 consists of 16 residues. CDR1 and CDR2 (germline): SGHTA, FQGTGA. With V trimmed by 0 bases and J by 2 bases, 5 bases remained unmatched. Written as DNA, the CDR3 is TGTGCCAGCAGCTTAACCGCTAGCGGGAACACCTACGAGCAGTACTTC. Translation gives CASSLTASGNTYEQYF. Complete variable domain (other parts from reference TRBV7-3 and TRBJ2-7): GAGVSQTPSNKVTEKGKYVELRCDPISGHTALYWYRQSLGQGPEFLIYFQGTGAADDSGLPNDRFFAVRPEGSVSTLKIQRTERGDSAVYLCASSLTASGNTYEQYFGPGTRLTVT.

The chain uses TRBV15 and TRBJ1-4, with D uncertain. Between the trimmed V and J ends, which lost 5 bases and 1 base, there was a span of 8 bases. Germline V gene lookup returns CDR1 LNHNV and CDR2 YYDKDF (reference sequence). This CDR3 comprises 14 residues. The CDR3 DNA sequence: TGTGCCACCAGCCTGGAGGGAACTAATGAAAAACTGTTTTTT. Translating it yields CATSLEGTNEKLFF.

This clone was observed a single time. One junction end disagrees with the germline gene, perhaps due to a read error. Other DNA sequences in the same sample also yield this CDR3. The chain carries TRBV5-6 and TRBJ2-6, with D possibly TRBD1 on 5 matching bases. Germline CDR1 is SGHDT and CDR2 is YYEEEE. The CDR3 loop spans 16 amino acids. As DNA, the CDR3 is TGTGCCAGCAGCTTAGAAACAAGCTCTGGGGCCAACGTCCTGACCTTC. It specifies CASSLETSSGANVLTF.

V gene TRBV15 combines with J gene TRBJ2-1; D unclear. The CDR3 extends over 13 amino acids. The germline V and J ends were trimmed by 3 bases and 7 bases, with 10 bases remaining between them. Germline loops: CDR1 LNHNV, CDR2 YYDKDF (reference sequence). DNA for the CDR3: TGTGCCACCAGCAGTGGAGTGTGGAATGAGCAGTTCTTC. Amino acids: CATSSGVWNEQFF.

The chain carries TRBV20-1 and TRBJ1-4; D remains ambiguous. Germline V gives CDR1 DFQATT, CDR2 SNEGSKA (reference sequence). The CDR3 sequence is 11 residues long. Between the trimmed V and J ends, which lost 7 bases and 1 base, there was a span of 4 bases. CDR3 region: CSGRTNEKLFF. The DNA of the CDR3 is TGCAGTGGCAGAACTAATGAAAAACTGTTTTTT.

J is TRBJ1-4 and V is TRBV4-2; tentative D call: TRBD1 (5 bases). Germline loops: CDR1 LGHNA, CDR2 YNFKEQ. The CDR3 spans 15 residues. V was shortened by 3 bases and J by 4 bases, with 12 bases between the two germline ends. The CDR3 is CASSQPGLLNEKLFF. For the CDR3, the DNA is TGTGCCAGCAGCCAGCCGGGACTCCTTAATGAAAAACTGTTTTTT.

The table lists this clone with a few counts. The chain employs TRBV5-1 and TRBJ2-1; 10 nucleotides agree with TRBD2. This CDR3 contains 16 residues. The germline CDR1 and CDR2 sequences are SGHRS and YFSETQ. The V segment lost 1 base and the J segment 9 bases; nucleotides outside the gene matches: 10. The CDR3 loop reads CASSLRPSGSLGEQFF. In DNA, the CDR3 is TGCGCCAGCAGCTTGAGGCCTAGCGGGAGTTTGGGTGAGCAGTTCTTC.

The table lists this clone with a few counts. The genes are TRBV6-1 and TRBJ2-3; 7 bases align to TRBD2. CDR1 MNHNS and CDR2 SASEGT come from the germline V gene. The CDR3 runs to 16 residues. V was clipped by 2 bases and J by 5 bases; unmatched bases: 10. DNA for the CDR3: TGTGCCAGCAGTGAATTGGCGGGGGAGGTCGAAGATACGCAGTATTTT. Protein product: CASSELAGEVEDTQYF.